This is a list of T cell receptor beta chains from one sample in a study of CD8 T cells in ankylosing spondylitis. Each CDR3 protein is one row after TCRdb ran MiXCR on the 5' RACE reads. The sample yields over 200,000 distinct CDR3 sequences, about a sixth seen once. The sequenced sample was blood, either unsorted or a sorted T cell fraction (not recorded which). These receptors all come from a male donor with ankylosing spondylitis. Both conserved end residues are part of each CDR3. The order of the fields is J gene, clone size, D gene, V gene, CDR3 DNA, CDR3 protein. The D gene is left open where the match is weak. Part of the rows lack a size; the others show once, few, many or a class for expanded clones.

TRBJ1-6	.	TRBD1	TRBV6-1	TGTGCCAGCAGACCCACAGGGGGAGATTCACCCCTCCACTTT	CASRPTGGDSPLHF
TRBJ1-1	.	.	TRBV15	TGTGCCACCAGCTATGCTGACAGGTTGAACACTGAAGCTTTCTTT	CATSYADRLNTEAFF
TRBJ2-2	.	.	TRBV6-2/TRBV6-3	TGTGCCAGCAGTTACTCTGCGGGACCCCCCGGGGAGCTGTTTTTT	CASSYSAGPPGELFF
TRBJ2-1	.	TRBD2	TRBV7-2	TGTGCCAGCAGCTCAGGCCCTAGCGGGAGTGGGTACAATGAGCAGTTCTTC	CASSSGPSGSGYNEQFF
TRBJ2-1	.	TRBD2	TRBV20-1	TGCAGTGCTAGCCCTAGCGGGGGGGACAATGAGCAGTTCTTC	CSASPSGGDNEQFF
TRBJ2-1	.	TRBD2	TRBV27	TGTGCCAGCAGTTTATGGGGACTAGCGGGAGTGGGGAATGAGCAGTTCTTC	CASSLWGLAGVGNEQFF
TRBJ2-3	few	TRBD2	TRBV9	TGTGCCAGCAGCCTGGGACTAGCGGGGGTGGCAGATACGCAGTATTTT	CASSLGLAGVADTQYF
TRBJ1-1	.	.	TRBV12-3/TRBV12-4	TGTGCCAGCAGTTTAGACCGGGGGTGGACTGAAGCTTTCTTT	CASSLDRGWTEAFF
TRBJ2-7	.	.	TRBV4-1	TGCGCCAGCAGCCAACATTCGACAGTTTCCGAGCAGTACTTC	CASSQHSTVSEQYF
TRBJ1-1	.	.	TRBV10-3	TGTGCCATCAGTGAGTCCGGACAGCAACACACTGAAGCTTTCTTT	CAISESGQQHTEAFF
TRBJ2-7	.	TRBD1	TRBV7-3	TGTGCCAGCAGCCCTACAGGGGGCTCCGAGCAGTACTTC	CASSPTGGSEQYF
TRBJ1-5	few	.	TRBV6-5	TGTGCCAGCAGTTACTCGACACATTATAGCAATCAGCCCCAGCATTTT	CASSYSTHYSNQPQHF
TRBJ1-2	few	.	TRBV12-3/TRBV12-4	TGTGCCAGCAGTTTCGACAGCTCTCATGGCTACACCTTC	CASSFDSSHGYTF
TRBJ2-2	many	TRBD1	TRBV7-6	TGTGCCAGCAGCTTAGACAGGGGGCTATGGTCCGGGGAGCTGTTTTTT	CASSLDRGLWSGELFF
TRBJ1-1	.	.	TRBV6-6	TGTGCCAGCAGTGCCGGGGGGGCTGAAGCTTTCTTT	CASSAGGAEAFF
TRBJ2-3	many	.	TRBV12-3/TRBV12-4	TGTGCCAGCAGCCTCGGGGTAGCTAGCACAGATACGCAGTATTTT	CASSLGVASTDTQYF
TRBJ1-1	.	.	TRBV6-5	TGTGCCAGCGGAATCTTAGGCACTGAAGCTTTCTTT	CASGILGTEAFF
TRBJ2-1	many	TRBD2	TRBV20-1	TGCAGTGCTAGAGCCGATACTAGCGGGAGCTCCTACAATGAGCAGTTCTTC	CSARADTSGSSYNEQFF
TRBJ2-2	few	TRBD1	TRBV29-1	TGCAGCGCCCAACGTAGGGACAGCAACACCGGGGAGCTGTTTTTT	CSAQRRDSNTGELFF
TRBJ2-7	few	TRBD2	TRBV7-6	TGTGCCAGCAGCTGGACTAGCGGGCCCTACGAGCAGTACTTC	CASSWTSGPYEQYF
TRBJ1-4	.	.	TRBV7-2	TGTGCCAGCAGCCCCGCGGGCGAAAAACTGTTTTTT	CASSPAGEKLFF
TRBJ2-3	few	TRBD2	TRBV7-3	TGTGCCAGCAGCTTAATTAGCGGGAGGGCCGGGAGCACAGATACGCAGTATTTT	CASSLISGRAGSTDTQYF
TRBJ2-3	few	TRBD2	TRBV27	TGTGCCACCGGACTAGCGGAGAACACAGATACGCAGTATTTT	CATGLAENTDTQYF
TRBJ2-2	few	.	TRBV29-1	TGCAGCGTTGAGTGGTCGAACACCGGGGAGCTGTTTTTT	CSVEWSNTGELFF
TRBJ2-2	.	.	TRBV20-1	TGCAGTGCTAGATCTGCGAACACCGGGGAGCTGTTTTTT	CSARSANTGELFF
TRBJ2-7	few	.	TRBV28	TGTGCCAGCAGTTTACCCAGGCCGGGGGACGAGCAGTACTTC	CASSLPRPGDEQYF
TRBJ2-3	.	.	TRBV9	TGTGCCAGCAGCGAGTCCGATACGCAGTATTTT	CASSESDTQYF
TRBJ2-2	.	.	TRBV10-2	TGCGCCAGCATCTTTGGCGGATCAGCCCCCGCGAGGGACACCGGGGAGCTGTTTTTT	CASIFGGSAPARDTGELFF
TRBJ2-3	few	.	TRBV11-2	TGTGCCAGCAGCTTAGTTGGGCCCTTATACCAGGGCACAGATACGCAGTATTTT	CASSLVGPLYQGTDTQYF
TRBJ2-2	few	.	TRBV30	TGTGCCTGGAGTTGGGAAACAGGGCCCGGGGAGCTGTTTTTT	CAWSWETGPGELFF
TRBJ2-5	.	TRBD1	TRBV29-1	TGCAGCGTTGAAATTGCGGACAGGTTCCAAGAGACCCAGTACTTC	CSVEIADRFQETQYF
TRBJ1-4	.	.	TRBV4-1	TGCGCCAGCAGCCAAGAGGGGATTAGTAATGAAAAACTGTTTTTT	CASSQEGISNEKLFF
TRBJ2-7	.	TRBD2	TRBV5-1	TGCGCCAGCAGCTTTTATCCTAGCGGGAGAGATGTTTCCTACGAGCAGTACTTC	CASSFYPSGRDVSYEQYF
TRBJ2-7	.	.	TRBV29-1	TGCAGCGCCAGTATAAGCTACGAGCAGTACTTC	CSASISYEQYF
TRBJ2-5	many	.	TRBV4-1	TGCGCCAGCAGCCAAGATCGACCCGAAGAGACCCAGTACTTC	CASSQDRPEETQYF
TRBJ1-4	few	.	TRBV4-1	TGCGCCAGCAGCCAACCGGACAAGAAGGGTGAAAAACTGTTTTTT	CASSQPDKKGEKLFF
TRBJ2-2	.	.	TRBV6-1	TGTGCCAGCAGTGAAGAGGGAAGAGCTACCGGGGAGCTGTTTTTT	CASSEEGRATGELFF
TRBJ2-7	.	.	TRBV6-2/TRBV6-3	TGTGCCAGCAACCAACGAGGGGATCCCTCCTACGAGCAGTACTTC	CASNQRGDPSYEQYF
TRBJ2-1	few	.	TRBV6-5	TGTGCCAGCAGTTTCGACGGCAGCAATGAGCAGTTCTTC	CASSFDGSNEQFF
TRBJ1-2	.	.	TRBV30	TGTGCCTGGAGTGTAACCGGGTTTGGCTACACCTTC	CAWSVTGFGYTF
TRBJ1-2	.	TRBD1	TRBV20-1	TGCAGTGCTAGAGAACAGGGGCAGATAAACTATGGCTACACCTTC	CSAREQGQINYGYTF
TRBJ2-7	.	.	TRBV5-1	TGCGCCAGCAGCTTAACAGGGGAGGCGGGCTACGAGCAGTACTTC	CASSLTGEAGYEQYF
TRBJ2-4	.	.	TRBV29-1	TGCAGCGTTGTTGATGGTGGGGTGGGCATTCAGTACTTC	CSVVDGGVGIQYF
TRBJ1-1	.	.	TRBV5-1	TGCGCCAGCAACCTATGGGGGGACACTGAAGCTTTCTTT	CASNLWGDTEAFF
TRBJ2-2	.	TRBD1	TRBV7-9	TGTGCCAGCAGCTCTTGGGACAGGGGGAACACCGGGGAGCTGTTTTTT	CASSSWDRGNTGELFF
TRBJ2-1	few	TRBD1	TRBV24-1	TGTGCCACCAGTGAAACAGGGGCTGAGCAGTTCTTC	CATSETGAEQFF
TRBJ2-7	.	.	TRBV11-2	TGTGCCAGCAGCTTAGGCCCAGAAGTCTACGAGCAGTACTTC	CASSLGPEVYEQYF
TRBJ2-5	.	.	TRBV27	TGTGCCAGCAGACCCCTAGGTTCAGAGACCCAGTACTTC	CASRPLGSETQYF
TRBJ2-1	few	.	TRBV20-1	TGCAGTGCTGGGGAGGGGGCCAGCTACAATGAGCAGTTCTTC	CSAGEGASYNEQFF
TRBJ1-3	.	.	TRBV29-1	TGCAGCGTTCGTCTCTCTGGAAACACCATATATTTT	CSVRLSGNTIYF
TRBJ2-3	.	.	TRBV7-9	TGTGCCAGCAGCTTACAAGACTATTCCGATACGCAGTATTTT	CASSLQDYSDTQYF
TRBJ2-7	few	.	TRBV4-3	TGCGCCAGCAGCCAAGCTCGGGGCGGAAACTACGAGCAGTACTTC	CASSQARGGNYEQYF
TRBJ1-4	.	.	TRBV11-2	TGTGCCAGTCAGGGGTCGATTAATGAAAAACTGTTTTTT	CASQGSINEKLFF
TRBJ1-2	.	.	TRBV29-1	TGCAGCGTTGAAGATTCAGGGCAACCTAACTATGGCTACACCTTC	CSVEDSGQPNYGYTF
TRBJ1-2	.	.	TRBV29-1	TGCAGCGTTCTCGACACCGAGGACTATGGCTACACCTTC	CSVLDTEDYGYTF
TRBJ2-3	few	.	TRBV12-3/TRBV12-4	TGTGCCAGCAGGAGTGGGGGGTCGGGCGGGACCCGGACAGATACGCAGTATTTT	CASRSGGSGGTRTDTQYF
TRBJ2-7	.	TRBD1	TRBV13	TGTGCCAGCAGCTCAATCCGGGACAGGAGCCCCTACGAGCAGTACTTC	CASSSIRDRSPYEQYF
TRBJ2-7	few	TRBD1	TRBV12-3/TRBV12-4	TGTGCCAGCAGTGTCGGACAGGGTCGCTCCTACGAGCAGTACTTC	CASSVGQGRSYEQYF
TRBJ2-1	few	TRBD1	TRBV24-1	TGTGCCACCAGTGATCGGACAGGGGCCTACAATGAGCAGTTCTTC	CATSDRTGAYNEQFF
TRBJ2-2	few	.	TRBV20-1	TGCAGTGCTACCTCGTTGAACACCGGGGAGCTGTTTTTT	CSATSLNTGELFF